Below are 13 T cell receptor beta chains sequenced from a single sample in a study of T cells expressing NK-cell markers. TCRdb reprocessed the 5' RACE reads and reports one entry per CDR3 protein, with no DNA. This sample contains about half a million distinct CDR3 sequences. The source material was blood T cells: a sorted CD56 or NKG2C T cell subset, CD4+ or CD8+ T cells, or bulk PBMC T cells (not recorded which). The receptors originated from a woman aged 50 to 65 in good health.

The rearrangement joins TRBV7-9 to TRBJ2-5. There are 14 residues in the CDR3. Per germline, CDR1 SEHNR and CDR2 FQNEAQ (reference sequence). The CDR3 reads CASRDIGSQETQYF.

The V gene is TRBV15, the J gene TRBJ2-1; as DNA is missing, the TRBD2 call by TCRdb cannot be tested. The CDR3 loop spans 13 amino acids. Germline V gene lookup returns CDR1 LNHNV and CDR2 YYDKDF (reference sequence). Here the CDR3 reads CATSGTRYNEQFF.

V usage is TRBV10-3 and J usage is TRBJ2-2; the TRBD1 assignment by TCRdb is unverifiable without DNA. The germline V gene has CDR1 ENHRY and CDR2 SYGVKD. The CDR3 totals 12 residues. The chain's CDR3 is CATGANTGELFF.

This sequence joins TRBV5-1 and TRBJ2-1; TCRdb reports TRBD1, a call that lacks DNA to check it against. Per the germline V gene, CDR1 is SGHRS and CDR2 is YFSETQ. This CDR3 has 16 amino acids. The CDR3 spells CASSLASTGGYNEQFF.

The chain has TRBV21-1 and TRBJ2-4; TCRdb calls TRBD1, which cannot be checked without DNA. TRBV21-1 represents a pseudogene. There are 15 residues in the CDR3. This CDR3 is CASSTSQGAKNIQYF.

The chain joins TRBV20-1 to TRBJ2-7; TCRdb picks TRBD1, but there is no DNA to check that call. The CDR3 runs to 13 residues. Germline CDR1 DFQATT, CDR2 SNEGSKA (reference sequence). The CDR3 sequence is CSARSGSGYEQYF.

The rearrangement uses TRBV7-2 and TRBJ2-1; TCRdb designates TRBD2, a call that cannot be tested without DNA. Germline-derived CDR1 and CDR2 are SGHTA and FQGNSA. There are 19 residues in the CDR3. This chain's CDR3 is CASSLLASGRWGSYNEQFF.

The genes are TRBV3-1 and TRBJ1-6; TCRdb indicates TRBD1, and absent DNA this call remains unverified. CDR3 length: 15 residues. Germline CDR1 is LGHDT and CDR2 is YNNKEL (reference sequence). The CDR3 loop reads CASSHDRGKNSPLHF.

V and J are TRBV11-3 and TRBJ2-1. CDR3 length: 15 residues. Germline CDR1 reads SGHNT; CDR2 reads YENEEA. Here the CDR3 reads CASSRDGPRTFKQFF.

V and J are TRBV5-6 and TRBJ1-1; TCRdb proposes TRBD1, but this gene call is untestable without DNA. CDR1 and CDR2 from the germline V gene are SGHDT and YYEEEE. The length of the CDR3 is 15 residues. This CDR3 reads CASSLEGVMNTEAFF.

The genes are TRBV7-9 and TRBJ2-3; the TRBD2 assignment by TCRdb is unverifiable without DNA. The CDR3 contains 17 residues. CDR1 is SEHNR, CDR2 FQNEAQ, per germline (reference sequence). CDR3 residues: CASSSLRTSGITDTQYF.

The genes are TRBV6-2 or TRBV6-3 and TRBJ2-1; TCRdb indicates TRBD2, and absent DNA this call remains unverified. CDR3 length: 15 amino acids. Germline-derived CDR1 and CDR2 are MNHEY and SVGEGT. The CDR3 protein is CASSPTGTSGSEQFF.

V gene TRBV6-6 combines with J gene TRBJ1-4. This CDR3 region has 13 residues. Germline V gene sequence: CDR1 MNHNY, CDR2 SVGAGI (reference sequence). The CDR3 region is CASTPSANEKLFF.